The clone carrying this T cell receptor beta chain was recorded a few times. Its antigen is still unknown. Constant-segment primers and 5'RACE yielded cDNA libraries for TCR alpha and TCR beta, each carrying sample barcodes and UMIs. TCRdb itself ran the 5' RACE reads through MiXCR, one entry per CDR3 protein. The sample contains roughly 120,000 distinct CDR3 sequences, over 20% of which appear only once. The data stem from a study of T-cell memory formation after mild COVID-19. On the study more broadly: Largely donor-specific TCR clusters were found.

Study findings and constraints: Later expanders leaned CD4+, whereas clones that contracted between day 15 and 85 were balanced CD4/CD8. Of the contracting clones, CD4+ ones lay mainly in CM and EM, and CD8+ ones in EMRA.

The CDR3 contains 16 residues. V lost 5 bases to trimming and J lost 4 bases; unmatched junction nucleotides: 14. CDR1 and CDR2 (germline): SGHAT, FQNNGV. The chain is built from TRBV11-2 and TRBJ2-7, with 7 bases aligning to TRBD2. The sequence came from a man aged 18-30 years who had mild COVID-19 (a few samples of this study predate the infection). Cell type and time point are not known. Sequencing was done on a sample of PBMCs or a T cell subset sorted from them (not recorded which). Here the CDR3 reads CASSPDRLAEKYEQYF. The CDR3 DNA sequence: TGTGCCAGCAGCCCAGATCGGCTAGCGGAGAAGTACGAGCAGTACTTC.